This T cell receptor beta chain was obtained from a study of cytomegalovirus exposure and HLA in healthy donors. Data came from immunoSEQ multiplex PCR; TCRdb stores just in-frame clones and leaves some out. The table has fewer than 85,000 clones, 90% to 97% seen once; the top ten hold about 1.3%. The sample consisted of PBMCs. The sequence was obtained from a woman between 18 and 29 years old in good health and CMV-seronegative.

CDR3 loop: CASSMGQGNSYEQYF. In DNA form, the CDR3 reads TGCGCCAGCAGCATGGGACAGGGGAACTCCTACGAGCAGTACTTC. The V gene is TRBV5-1, the J gene TRBJ2-7; 10 bases map to TRBD1. J gave up 0 bases and V 4 bases, and 4 bases lay outside the gene matches. CDR3 length equals 15 residues. CDR1 is SGHRS, CDR2 YFSETQ, per germline.